The rows below give T cell receptor beta chains drawn from one sample of a study of beta chain features in type 1 diabetes. Sequencing was performed with immunoSEQ multiplex PCR; in TCRdb, only in-frame clones are kept and a portion is missing. The sample contains about 150,000 clones, more than 9.5% of which appear only once. The sequenced material came from central memory CD4+ T cells from blood. These receptors were obtained from a man between 18 and 35 years old in good health. CDR3s include the opening cysteine and the closing phenylalanine or tryptophan. A D gene is named only where the DNA matches it firmly. Size is omitted from some rows. Given values are once, few, many or a class for expanded clones.

abundance: .
d_gene: .
j_gene: TRBJ1-1
v_gene: TRBV10-3
CDR3nt: TGTGCCATCAGTGGGGGACGGAACACTGAAGCTTTCTTT
CDR3aa: CAISGGRNTEAFF

abundance: few
d_gene: .
j_gene: TRBJ1-1
v_gene: TRBV1
CDR3nt: TGCACCAGCAACCCTCCCCGACAGGGATCTGAAGCTTTCTTT
CDR3aa: CTSNPPRQGSEAFF

abundance: .
d_gene: TRBD2
j_gene: TRBJ2-3
v_gene: TRBV7-2
CDR3nt: TGTGCCAGCAGCTTAGCGGGGCTAGCGGGAAGAGGTGATACGCAGTATTTT
CDR3aa: CASSLAGLAGRGDTQYF

abundance: .
d_gene: .
j_gene: TRBJ2-7
v_gene: TRBV11-2
CDR3nt: TGTGCCAGCAGCTTAGTCTCTACTCAAAGCGAGCAGTACTTC
CDR3aa: CASSLVSTQSEQYF

abundance: many
d_gene: .
j_gene: TRBJ2-3
v_gene: TRBV10-3
CDR3nt: TGTGCCATGTCAGGGGGGGGCACAGATACGCAGTATTTT
CDR3aa: CAMSGGGTDTQYF

abundance: .
d_gene: .
j_gene: TRBJ2-4
v_gene: TRBV19
CDR3nt: TGTGCCAGTAGTATAGGCCAGGGGAACATTCAGTACTTC
CDR3aa: CASSIGQGNIQYF

abundance: .
d_gene: .
j_gene: TRBJ1-4
v_gene: TRBV29-1
CDR3nt: TGCAGCGTTGTGGTGAGCTCCGATGAAAAACTGTTTTTT
CDR3aa: CSVVVSSDEKLFF

abundance: few
d_gene: TRBD2
j_gene: TRBJ2-1
v_gene: TRBV4-1
CDR3nt: TGCGCCAGCAGCCAAGAACGCGGGGGAGGGATAGCCTACAATGAGCAGTTCTTC
CDR3aa: CASSQERGGGIAYNEQFF

abundance: few
d_gene: .
j_gene: TRBJ1-3
v_gene: TRBV4-1
CDR3nt: TGCGCCAGCAGCCAAGCGGTGATGGGGAACACCATATATTTT
CDR3aa: CASSQAVMGNTIYF

abundance: .
d_gene: .
j_gene: TRBJ2-3
v_gene: TRBV14
CDR3nt: TGTGCCAGCAGCCCCCTCCAGGGCACGGGGGATACGCAGTATTTT
CDR3aa: CASSPLQGTGDTQYF

abundance: .
d_gene: TRBD1
j_gene: TRBJ2-5
v_gene: TRBV7-2
CDR3nt: TGTGCCAGCAGCCTGGGACAGGGGAGAGACCAGTACTTC
CDR3aa: CASSLGQGRDQYF

abundance: .
d_gene: TRBD2
j_gene: TRBJ2-5
v_gene: TRBV6-5
CDR3nt: TGTGCCAGCAGTTACTCCCTCAAAGTAGCGGGAAAGACCCAGTACTTC
CDR3aa: CASSYSLKVAGKTQYF

abundance: many
d_gene: .
j_gene: TRBJ2-5
v_gene: TRBV11-2
CDR3nt: TGTGCCAGCAGCTTAACCCCCTGGTGGCAAGAGACCCAGTACTTC
CDR3aa: CASSLTPWWQETQYF

abundance: .
d_gene: .
j_gene: TRBJ2-1
v_gene: TRBV7-3
CDR3nt: TGTGCCAGCAGCTTATTTGGGAGCGGTGGATCTTACAATGAGCAGTTCTTC
CDR3aa: CASSLFGSGGSYNEQFF

abundance: .
d_gene: .
j_gene: TRBJ2-1
v_gene: TRBV5-4
CDR3nt: TGTGCCAGCAGCTTTAACAGGATGAACTACAATGAGCAGTTCTTC
CDR3aa: CASSFNRMNYNEQFF

abundance: many
d_gene: .
j_gene: TRBJ2-7
v_gene: TRBV25-1
CDR3nt: TGTGCCAGCAGTAGAATGGGGGGGCAGTGGAGCTCCTACGAGCAGTACTTC
CDR3aa: CASSRMGGQWSSYEQYF

abundance: few
d_gene: TRBD2
j_gene: TRBJ2-5
v_gene: TRBV9
CDR3nt: TGTGCCAGCACCCTTAGCGGGGGGCTCCAAGAGACCCAGTACTTC
CDR3aa: CASTLSGGLQETQYF

abundance: .
d_gene: TRBD1
j_gene: TRBJ2-5
v_gene: TRBV15
CDR3nt: TGTGCCAGCGGACAGGGGGCAAGAGAGACCCAGTACTTC
CDR3aa: CASGQGARETQYF

abundance: few
d_gene: .
j_gene: TRBJ2-3
v_gene: TRBV6-1
CDR3nt: TGTGCCAGCAGCCTGCTAGGGAACACAGATACGCAGTATTTT
CDR3aa: CASSLLGNTDTQYF

abundance: .
d_gene: .
j_gene: TRBJ1-1
v_gene: TRBV9
CDR3nt: TGTGCCAGCAGCGAACCGGGACATCTACTTTTT
CDR3aa: CASSEPGHLLF

abundance: .
d_gene: .
j_gene: TRBJ2-4
v_gene: TRBV4-3
CDR3nt: TGCGCCAGCAGCCAAAACCTCGGACAAAACATTCAGTACTTC
CDR3aa: CASSQNLGQNIQYF

abundance: .
d_gene: .
j_gene: TRBJ2-7
v_gene: TRBV7-2
CDR3nt: TGTGCCAGCAGCTTAAACCCCGGGGCTTCCTACGAGCAGTACTTC
CDR3aa: CASSLNPGASYEQYF

abundance: .
d_gene: .
j_gene: TRBJ1-1
v_gene: TRBV28
CDR3nt: TGTGCCAGCAGTTTAATACCGCAGGGAAAACGGGCTGAAGCTTTCTTT
CDR3aa: CASSLIPQGKRAEAFF

abundance: many
d_gene: .
j_gene: TRBJ2-7
v_gene: TRBV2
CDR3nt: TGTGCCAGCAGTGAAGAGTACGAGCAGTACTTC
CDR3aa: CASSEEYEQYF

abundance: .
d_gene: TRBD1
j_gene: TRBJ1-6
v_gene: TRBV7-9
CDR3nt: TGTGCCAGCAGCTGGGACAGGGGGAATTCACCCCTCCACTTT
CDR3aa: CASSWDRGNSPLHF

abundance: .
d_gene: TRBD2
j_gene: TRBJ2-1
v_gene: TRBV18
CDR3nt: TGTGCCAGCTCACCACAGACTAGCGGGAGACTGAGCAATGAGCAGTTCTTC
CDR3aa: CASSPQTSGRLSNEQFF

abundance: many
d_gene: .
j_gene: TRBJ2-7
v_gene: TRBV23-1
CDR3nt: TGCGCCAGCAGTCAATCCCTATACGAGCAGTACTTC
CDR3aa: CASSQSLYEQYF

abundance: few
d_gene: .
j_gene: TRBJ1-1
v_gene: TRBV9
CDR3nt: TGTGCCAGCAGCGTTCTGACGAACACTGAAGCTTTCTTT
CDR3aa: CASSVLTNTEAFF

abundance: .
d_gene: TRBD2
j_gene: TRBJ2-7
v_gene: TRBV5-4
CDR3nt: TGTGCCAGCAGCGCTAGCGGGAGAGGGGGCTACGAGCAGTACTTC
CDR3aa: CASSASGRGGYEQYF

abundance: few
d_gene: .
j_gene: TRBJ2-2
v_gene: TRBV2
CDR3nt: TGTGCCAGCAAGGAACAGTGGAACACCGGGGAGCTGTTTTTT
CDR3aa: CASKEQWNTGELFF

abundance: .
d_gene: .
j_gene: TRBJ2-3
v_gene: TRBV10-2
CDR3nt: TGCGCCAGCATAGGGGATACGCAGTATTTT
CDR3aa: CASIGDTQYF

abundance: .
d_gene: .
j_gene: TRBJ2-5
v_gene: TRBV12-5
CDR3nt: TGTGCTAGTGGCCAGGGTGGGGCAGAGACCCAGTACTTC
CDR3aa: CASGQGGAETQYF

abundance: few
d_gene: TRBD1
j_gene: TRBJ2-5
v_gene: TRBV7-9
CDR3nt: TGTGCCAGCAGCCCAAGACAGGGGGAGACCCAGTACTTC
CDR3aa: CASSPRQGETQYF

abundance: few
d_gene: .
j_gene: TRBJ2-2
v_gene: TRBV4-2
CDR3nt: TGTGCCAGCAGGTTCGGGGTGGCCGACACCGGGGAGCTGTTTTTT
CDR3aa: CASRFGVADTGELFF

abundance: once
d_gene: TRBD2
j_gene: TRBJ2-2
v_gene: TRBV30
CDR3nt: TGTGCCTGGAGGTATACCGGGACTACGAACACCGGGGAGCTGTTTTTT
CDR3aa: CAWRYTGTTNTGELFF

abundance: .
d_gene: .
j_gene: TRBJ1-2
v_gene: TRBV29-1
CDR3nt: TGCAGCGTGGAACAGGGTAAATATGGCTACACCTTC
CDR3aa: CSVEQGKYGYTF

abundance: few
d_gene: .
j_gene: TRBJ2-1
v_gene: TRBV20-1
CDR3nt: TGCAGTGCTACCAACGGGGGTGAGCAGTTCTTC
CDR3aa: CSATNGGEQFF

abundance: .
d_gene: .
j_gene: TRBJ2-2
v_gene: TRBV10-3
CDR3nt: TGTGCCACCCACAGCGCCGGGGAGCTGTTTTTT
CDR3aa: CATHSAGELFF

abundance: few
d_gene: .
j_gene: TRBJ2-1
v_gene: TRBV18
CDR3nt: TGTGCCAGCTCACCACTACAGCACAATGAGCAGTTCTTC
CDR3aa: CASSPLQHNEQFF

abundance: .
d_gene: TRBD1
j_gene: TRBJ1-1
v_gene: TRBV28
CDR3nt: TGTGCCAGCAACGTTCAGGGGGCGAACACTGAAGCTTTCTTT
CDR3aa: CASNVQGANTEAFF

abundance: few
d_gene: TRBD2
j_gene: TRBJ2-3
v_gene: TRBV15
CDR3nt: TGTGCCACCAGCCGTCCCGTGACTAGCGGGAGTAGGTATTTT
CDR3aa: CATSRPVTSGSRYF

abundance: few
d_gene: TRBD1
j_gene: TRBJ2-7
v_gene: TRBV9
CDR3nt: TGTGCCAGCAGCGTAGGCCCGGGACAGGGGTTCGAGCAGTACTTC
CDR3aa: CASSVGPGQGFEQYF

abundance: few
d_gene: .
j_gene: TRBJ2-4
v_gene: TRBV6-7
CDR3nt: TGTGCCAGCAGCCTCCGGGACAATAAAAACATTCAGTACTTC
CDR3aa: CASSLRDNKNIQYF

abundance: .
d_gene: .
j_gene: TRBJ2-3
v_gene: TRBV6-5
CDR3nt: TGTGCCAGCAGTAACTACCTAGCGGATACGCAGTATTTT
CDR3aa: CASSNYLADTQYF

abundance: few
d_gene: .
j_gene: TRBJ2-5
v_gene: TRBV4-2
CDR3nt: TGTGCCAGCAGCTTGGCGATGGGCCAAGAGACCCAGTACTTC
CDR3aa: CASSLAMGQETQYF

abundance: few
d_gene: .
j_gene: TRBJ2-1
v_gene: TRBV5-4
CDR3nt: TGTGCCAGCAGCCTTCCTGGCAATGAGCAGTTCTTC
CDR3aa: CASSLPGNEQFF

abundance: few
d_gene: .
j_gene: TRBJ1-1
v_gene: TRBV29-1
CDR3nt: TGCAGCGTTGCTCACGGACGGAACACTGAAGCTTTCTTT
CDR3aa: CSVAHGRNTEAFF

abundance: many
d_gene: .
j_gene: TRBJ1-1
v_gene: TRBV7-2
CDR3nt: TGTGCCAGCAGTCAAAGGCAGGGTTGGACTGAAGCTTTCTTT
CDR3aa: CASSQRQGWTEAFF

abundance: once
d_gene: TRBD1
j_gene: TRBJ1-3
v_gene: TRBV5-1
CDR3nt: TGCGCCAGCAGCGGTGGGACAGGCGGAAACACCATATATTTT
CDR3aa: CASSGGTGGNTIYF

abundance: few
d_gene: .
j_gene: TRBJ1-1
v_gene: TRBV6-5
CDR3nt: TGTGCCAGCAGTTCCACCTTCAGGGGAACTGAAGCTTTCTTT
CDR3aa: CASSSTFRGTEAFF

abundance: few
d_gene: .
j_gene: TRBJ2-1
v_gene: TRBV9
CDR3nt: TGTGCCAGCAGCGTAGCGACAGGCTACAATGAGCAGTTCTTC
CDR3aa: CASSVATGYNEQFF

abundance: few
d_gene: TRBD1
j_gene: TRBJ2-7
v_gene: TRBV7-2
CDR3nt: TGTGCCAGCAGCTTAACCGGACAGGGGTCTGGCGAGCAGTACTTC
CDR3aa: CASSLTGQGSGEQYF

abundance: .
d_gene: .
j_gene: TRBJ2-1
v_gene: TRBV10-3
CDR3nt: TGTGCCATCAGGGCAGAAGTACAGGGCTATGAGCAGTTCTTC
CDR3aa: CAIRAEVQGYEQFF

abundance: few
d_gene: TRBD2
j_gene: TRBJ2-7
v_gene: TRBV6-6
CDR3nt: TGTGCCAGCAGCTCTAGCGGGGGGGTATACGAGCAGTACTTC
CDR3aa: CASSSSGGVYEQYF